A selection of T cell receptor beta chains follows, all from one sample in a study of blood T cell repertoires in COVID-19. The table came from immunoSEQ multiplex PCR; TCRdb's copy has only in-frame clones and leaves some out. The sample lists under 200,000 clones, around 89% occurring once. Specimen: peripheral blood. All receptors derive from a man between 40 and 49 years old with active or convalescent COVID-19. CDR3s include the opening cysteine and the closing phenylalanine or tryptophan. Each record gives: D gene, clone size, J gene, V gene, CDR3 protein, CDR3 DNA. The D gene is left open where the match is weak. Clone sizes are given selectively: once, few, many, or a class where the clone is expanded.

d_call: .
clone_size: .
j_call: TRBJ2-1
v_call: TRBV6-5
cdr3_aa: CASSYSSTPGNEQFF
cdr3_nt: TGTGCCAGCAGTTACTCGAGCACCCCTGGCAATGAGCAGTTCTTC

d_call: TRBD2
clone_size: .
j_call: TRBJ2-7
v_call: TRBV7-6
cdr3_aa: CASSLEDRSSGRWSEQYF
cdr3_nt: TGTGCCAGCAGCTTAGAGGACAGGTCTAGCGGGAGATGGAGCGAGCAGTACTTC

d_call: .
clone_size: once
j_call: TRBJ2-2
v_call: TRBV2
cdr3_aa: CASSDRAANTGELFF
cdr3_nt: TGTGCCAGCAGTGACAGGGCCGCGAACACCGGGGAGCTGTTTTTT

d_call: TRBD1
clone_size: once
j_call: TRBJ1-4
v_call: TRBV27
cdr3_aa: CASSLSSGTGLFF
cdr3_nt: TGTGCCAGCAGTTTATCCTCCGGGACAGGGCTGTTTTTT

d_call: TRBD1
clone_size: .
j_call: TRBJ1-3
v_call: TRBV6-1
cdr3_aa: CASSEGQGGHTIYF
cdr3_nt: TGTGCCAGCAGTGAGGGACAGGGGGGACACACCATATATTTT

d_call: .
clone_size: .
j_call: TRBJ2-7
v_call: TRBV6-5
cdr3_aa: CASSRLAVEAYEQYF
cdr3_nt: TGTGCCAGCAGCCGCCTAGCCGTGGAAGCCTACGAGCAGTACTTC

d_call: .
clone_size: once
j_call: TRBJ1-1
v_call: TRBV19
cdr3_aa: CASSKGGVNTEAFF
cdr3_nt: TGTGCCAGTAGTAAAGGGGGAGTGAACACTGAAGCTTTCTTT

d_call: .
clone_size: .
j_call: TRBJ2-5
v_call: TRBV6-2/TRBV6-3
cdr3_aa: CASSYESLYGGTDTQYF
cdr3_nt: TGTGCCAGCAGTTACGAATCTTTGTACGGAGGGACGGACACCCAGTACTTC

d_call: TRBD1
clone_size: .
j_call: TRBJ2-7
v_call: TRBV10-3
cdr3_aa: CAMGQGYEQYF
cdr3_nt: TGTGCCATGGGACAGGGGTACGAGCAGTACTTC

d_call: TRBD1
clone_size: .
j_call: TRBJ2-1
v_call: TRBV19
cdr3_aa: CASSPRDRGLNEQFF
cdr3_nt: TGTGCCAGTAGTCCCAGGGACAGGGGGTTGAATGAGCAGTTCTTC

d_call: .
clone_size: .
j_call: TRBJ2-3
v_call: TRBV7-9
cdr3_aa: CASSFWEVPDTQYF
cdr3_nt: TGTGCCAGCAGCTTCTGGGAGGTCCCAGATACGCAGTATTTT

d_call: TRBD1
clone_size: .
j_call: TRBJ2-2
v_call: TRBV28
cdr3_aa: CASSSVQGAPGELFF
cdr3_nt: TGTGCCAGCAGTTCTGTCCAGGGGGCGCCCGGGGAGCTGTTTTTT

d_call: .
clone_size: .
j_call: TRBJ1-6
v_call: TRBV28
cdr3_aa: CASSLRGVPGSPLHF
cdr3_nt: TGTGCCAGCAGTTTACGGGGGGTTCCAGGGTCACCCCTCCACTTT

d_call: TRBD2
clone_size: .
j_call: TRBJ2-1
v_call: TRBV5-1
cdr3_aa: CASSLVAGVYYNEQFF
cdr3_nt: TGCGCCAGCAGCTTGGTAGCGGGAGTATATTACAATGAGCAGTTCTTC

d_call: .
clone_size: .
j_call: TRBJ1-2
v_call: TRBV19
cdr3_aa: CASSIGSANGYTF
cdr3_nt: TGTGCCAGTAGTATAGGATCAGCGAATGGCTACACCTTC

d_call: .
clone_size: .
j_call: TRBJ2-5
v_call: TRBV5-1
cdr3_aa: CASSLLPVQETQYF
cdr3_nt: TGCGCCAGCAGCTTGTTACCAGTACAAGAGACCCAGTACTTC

d_call: .
clone_size: .
j_call: TRBJ1-2
v_call: TRBV21-1
cdr3_aa: CASHEGPGGHGYTF
cdr3_nt: TGTGCCAGTCACGAGGGGCCAGGGGGACATGGCTACACCTTC

d_call: .
clone_size: .
j_call: TRBJ1-1
v_call: TRBV7-2
cdr3_aa: CASSPRGGRVGTEAFF
cdr3_nt: TGTGCCAGCAGCCCCCGGGGGGGGAGGGTCGGCACTGAAGCTTTCTTT

d_call: .
clone_size: .
j_call: TRBJ1-4
v_call: TRBV9
cdr3_aa: CASSVGQGGNEKLFF
cdr3_nt: TGTGCCAGCAGCGTAGGGCAGGGAGGAAATGAAAAACTGTTTTTT

d_call: .
clone_size: .
j_call: TRBJ2-3
v_call: TRBV11-2
cdr3_aa: CASSLRVLPESTDTQYF
cdr3_nt: TGTGCCAGCAGCTTACGGGTATTGCCAGAAAGCACAGATACGCAGTATTTT

d_call: TRBD2
clone_size: .
j_call: TRBJ2-7
v_call: TRBV5-3
cdr3_aa: CARSLFSGGPSYEQYF
cdr3_nt: TGTGCCAGAAGCTTGTTCAGCGGGGGCCCCTCCTACGAGCAGTACTTC

d_call: TRBD2
clone_size: .
j_call: TRBJ2-5
v_call: TRBV14
cdr3_aa: CASSQATSGPFQTQYF
cdr3_nt: TGTGCCAGCAGCCAAGCGACTAGCGGGCCGTTCCAGACCCAGTACTTC

d_call: TRBD2
clone_size: .
j_call: TRBJ2-1
v_call: TRBV27
cdr3_aa: CASSLQAGDLYNEQFF
cdr3_nt: TGTGCCAGCAGTTTACAGGCGGGAGACCTCTACAATGAGCAGTTCTTC